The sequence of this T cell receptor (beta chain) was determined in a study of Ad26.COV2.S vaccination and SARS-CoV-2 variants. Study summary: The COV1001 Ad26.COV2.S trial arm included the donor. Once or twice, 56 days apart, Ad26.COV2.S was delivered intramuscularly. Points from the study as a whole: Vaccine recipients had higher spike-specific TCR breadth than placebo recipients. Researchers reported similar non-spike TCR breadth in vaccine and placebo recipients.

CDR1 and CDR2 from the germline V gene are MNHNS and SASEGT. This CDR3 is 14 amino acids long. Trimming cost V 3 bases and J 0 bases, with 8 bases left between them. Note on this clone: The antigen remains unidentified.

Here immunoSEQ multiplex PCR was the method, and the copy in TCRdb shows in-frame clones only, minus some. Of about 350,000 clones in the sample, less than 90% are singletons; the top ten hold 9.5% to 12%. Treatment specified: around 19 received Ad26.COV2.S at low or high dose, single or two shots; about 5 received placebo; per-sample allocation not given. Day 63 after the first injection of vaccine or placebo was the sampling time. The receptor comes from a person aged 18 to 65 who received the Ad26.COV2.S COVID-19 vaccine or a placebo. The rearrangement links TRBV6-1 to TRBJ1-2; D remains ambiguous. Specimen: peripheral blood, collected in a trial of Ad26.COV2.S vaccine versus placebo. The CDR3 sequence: CASSDAITNYGYTF. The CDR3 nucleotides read TGTGCCAGCAGTGACGCGATCACTAACTATGGCTACACCTTC.